Reported below is one T cell receptor beta chain. There is no known antigen for this receptor. One base away there is no much larger clone; base qualities are not given. The treatment or condition label of this sample denotes: about 20 received Ad26.COV2.S at low or high dose, single or two shots; 5 received placebo; per-sample allocation not given. For vaccine and placebo recipients, the sequenced repertoires came from samples collected on day 63 after the first injection. Between 29 July and 7 August 2020, Cohort 1b enrolled 25 adults aged 18-55 years at one site in Boston, USA. Ad26.COV2.S was a replication-incompetent adenovirus type 26 vector that expressed a prefusion-stabilized SARS-CoV-2 spike protein derived from the original Wuhan strain. The germline V gene supplies CDR1 SGHRS and CDR2 YFSETQ. At the junction V is shortened by 5 bases and J by 2 bases, with 8 bases in between. The CDR3 numbers 14 residues from cysteine through phenylalanine. The retained sequence is limited to the CDR3, 42 bases, with the frame set at the first base.

The data were obtained in a study of Ad26.COV2.S vaccination and SARS-CoV-2 variants (dated by TCRdb to about 2021). Concerning the study at large: Vaccine-arm donors were drawn from COV1001, a multicentre, randomized, double-blind, placebo-controlled phase I-IIa trial of Ad26.COV2.S in healthy adults. Throughout the experiments and outcome assessment, investigators stayed blinded to trial group allocation. Ad26.COV2.S was given intramuscularly at 5x10^10 or 1x10^11 viral particles, as a single shot or as two shots 56 days apart. TCRbeta repertoire sequencing was used to assess the specificity and breadth of SARS-CoV-2-reactive T cell receptors after Ad26.COV2.S vaccination. A total of 32 samples were included in the TCR-sequenced set, comprising some 20 Ad26.COV2.S vaccine recipients, 5 placebo recipients and 8 SARS-CoV-2 convalescent individuals. Participants in the trial were split at random into five groups of five each, receiving low-dose or high-dose Ad26.COV2.S once or twice, or else placebo on both occasions.

Overall study results and their limits: The authors noted that total T cell responses may have been underestimated by the TCR breadth and depth analyses. After vaccination, substantial breadth of spike-specific CD8+ and CD4+ T cell responses was reported. Vaccine and placebo recipients had similar non-spike TCR breadth, a finding consistent with the vaccine containing only spike. Comparing responses between vaccine doses or regimens was not something the study was powered to do. Spike-specific TCR breadth was higher in Ad26.COV2.S recipients than in placebo recipients (P = 0.0014).

The immunoSEQ Assay was the method used to sequence TCRbeta CDR3 regions. After extraction, genomic DNA underwent amplification by bias-controlled multiplex PCR, followed by high-throughput sequencing. Processing in the source paper ran as follows. Collapsing and filtering of sequences were performed to quantify the absolute abundance of each unique TCRbeta CDR3 region. T cell fraction was estimated by normalization of TCRbeta template counts to usable DNA, with usable DNA being measured through amplification of reference genes present in all nucleated cells. Repertoire TCRs were annotated as SARS-CoV-2-specific when V gene, CDR3 amino acid sequence and J gene were exactly matched to a known reactive TCR set. The reference SARS-CoV-2 TCR set came from MIRA and was filtered for enrichment in COVID-19-positive ImmuneCODE repertoires, removing public or cross-reactive TCRs. Using the MIRA antigens, annotated TCRs were further analysed by specific ORF or by position within an ORF. Breadth was defined as annotated unique rearrangements over total unique productive rearrangements; depth was the summed frequency of those rearrangements. Two-sided Wilcoxon rank-sum tests were used to compare TCR breadth between groups. TCRdb mirrors the immuneACCESS table, restricted to in-frame sequences. Some clones are absent from its copies; in checked studies, under half trace to an unresolved V gene, and the reason for the others is unknown. V, J and clone size were drawn from that table, and D and trimming were deduced from the DNA. The sample yields 350,000 to 400,000 clones; about nine tenths were counted once. 3.5% of the sample is taken by the ten largest.

The sequencing used peripheral blood, collected in a trial of Ad26.COV2.S vaccine versus placebo. Rearrangement joined TRBV5-1 to TRBJ2-6, with an unclear D gene assignment. The receptor comes from a person between 18 and 65 years old who received the Ad26.COV2.S COVID-19 vaccine or a placebo. Read as DNA, the sequence is TGCGCCAGCAGAGGCTCCACTGGGGCCAACGTCCTGACTTTC. It encodes CASRGSTGANVLTF.